Listed below are T cell receptor beta chains from one sample, sequenced in a study of blood T cell repertoires in COVID-19. Here immunoSEQ multiplex PCR was the method, and the copy in TCRdb shows in-frame clones only, minus some. The profile shows approximately 170,000 clones, approximately 82% of them singletons. Sequencing was done on a sample of PBMCs or T cells enriched from blood (not recorded which). Receptors were obtained from a woman aged 45-60 years who had recovered from COVID-19. CDR3s include the opening cysteine and the closing phenylalanine or tryptophan. A D gene is named only where the DNA matches it firmly. Clone sizes are given selectively: once, few, many, or a class where the clone is expanded.

V,size,D,J,CDR3,DNA
TRBV5-8,once,-,TRBJ2-1,CASTRRGAPYNEQFF,TGTGCCAGCACCCGGCGGGGTGCCCCTTACAATGAGCAGTTCTTC
TRBV30,once,-,TRBJ2-4,CAWSVSGLAKNIQYF,TGTGCCTGGAGTGTATCCGGGTTAGCCAAAAACATTCAGTACTTC
TRBV13,-,TRBD1,TRBJ1-2,CASSRGDRERSSRGYTF,TGTGCCAGCAGCCGGGGGGACAGGGAAAGAAGTAGCAGGGGCTACACCTTC
TRBV28,-,-,TRBJ1-3,CASSQGITGNTIYF,TGTGCCAGCAGTCAGGGAATCACTGGAAACACCATATATTTT
TRBV30,once,TRBD2,TRBJ2-1,CAWSAGLAVYNEQFF,TGTGCCTGGAGTGCAGGACTAGCGGTTTACAATGAGCAGTTCTTC
TRBV3-1/TRBV3-2,-,-,TRBJ2-5,CASSQDWGERKETQYF,TGTGCCAGCAGCCAAGACTGGGGGGAGCGGAAAGAGACCCAGTACTTC
TRBV7-2,-,-,TRBJ1-5,CASSLVSGNQPQHF,TGTGCCAGCAGCTTAGTTTCGGGGAATCAGCCCCAGCATTTT
TRBV5-1,-,-,TRBJ2-1,CASSLASSHEQFF,TGCGCCAGCAGCTTGGCTAGCAGCCATGAGCAGTTCTTC
TRBV24-1,few,-,TRBJ1-2,CATSDGANYGYTF,TGTGCCACCAGTGATGGGGCAAACTATGGCTACACCTTC
TRBV3-1/TRBV3-2,few,TRBD2,TRBJ2-2,CASSLLSGGAFTVGELFF,TGTGCCAGCAGCCTCCTGAGCGGGGGGGCTTTTACGGTCGGGGAGCTGTTTTTT
TRBV6-6,once,TRBD1,TRBJ1-6,CASSLPDRANSPLHF,TGTGCCAGCAGTCTACCGGACAGGGCTAATTCACCCCTCCACTTT
TRBV6-5,-,TRBD1,TRBJ1-2,CASSRGQGNYGYTF,TGTGCCAGCAGTCGCGGACAGGGCAACTATGGCTACACCTTC
TRBV7-2,-,-,TRBJ1-5,CASSLGTDGWPQHF,TGTGCCAGCAGCTTAGGGACAGATGGGTGGCCCCAGCATTTT
TRBV6-5,-,-,TRBJ1-1,CASSYAQTEGTEAFF,TGTGCCAGCAGTTACGCTCAGACCGAGGGCACTGAAGCTTTCTTT
TRBV7-2,-,TRBD1,TRBJ1-2,CASNPGTGVGGYTF,TGTGCCAGCAATCCCGGGACAGGGGTTGGAGGCTACACCTTC
TRBV5-1,-,TRBD1,TRBJ1-2,CASSLRGQGGGGYTF,TGCGCCAGCAGCTTGAGAGGACAGGGCGGCGGTGGCTACACCTTC
TRBV7-9,-,-,TRBJ1-4,CASSPGRDATNEKLFF,TGTGCCAGCAGCCCCGGACGGGATGCAACTAATGAAAAACTGTTTTTT
TRBV7-2,-,-,TRBJ1-6,CASRFRGRGVRNSPLHF,TGTGCCAGCAGGTTTCGGGGGAGGGGAGTAAGAAATTCACCCCTCCACTTT
TRBV7-9,-,-,TRBJ1-2,CASSLEAYGYTF,TGTGCCAGCAGCTTAGAAGCCTATGGCTACACCTTC
TRBV6-5,-,-,TRBJ1-2,CASSFQGNYGYTF,TGTGCCAGCAGCTTTCAGGGCAACTATGGCTACACCTTC
TRBV11-3,-,-,TRBJ1-3,CASSSDRRSGNTIYF,TGTGCCAGCAGCTCTGACAGACGCTCTGGAAACACCATATATTTT
TRBV28,-,TRBD1,TRBJ1-3,CASSRQGARNTIYF,TGTGCCAGCAGTCGACAGGGGGCTCGAAACACCATATATTTT
TRBV4-2,-,TRBD2,TRBJ2-1,CASSSRTSGNNEQFF,TGTGCCAGCAGCTCCCGGACTAGCGGGAACAATGAGCAGTTCTTC
TRBV7-9,-,-,TRBJ1-2,CASSSPDSYGYTF,TGTGCCAGCAGCTCCCCGGACAGCTATGGCTACACCTTC
TRBV7-2,-,TRBD2,TRBJ2-2,CASSLVPGGPATGELFF,TGTGCCAGCAGCTTAGTACCGGGAGGGCCGGCCACCGGGGAGCTGTTTTTT
TRBV30,once,TRBD1,TRBJ2-1,CAWNPGQTHNEQFF,TGTGCCTGGAACCCGGGACAGACCCACAATGAGCAGTTCTTC
TRBV11-2,once,-,TRBJ2-1,CASSPPGSVINEQFF,TGTGCCAGCAGCCCCCCCGGTAGCGTAATCAATGAGCAGTTCTTC
TRBV6-5,-,-,TRBJ2-1,CASSTTGEQFF,TGTGCCAGCAGTACGACGGGTGAGCAGTTCTTC
TRBV11-2,-,TRBD2,TRBJ2-4,CASSLGGGGPGKNIQYF,TGTGCCAGCAGCTTAGGTGGCGGGGGGCCGGGCAAAAACATTCAGTACTTC
TRBV19,-,-,TRBJ1-2,CASSITGRRGYTF,TGTGCCAGTAGTATTACGGGCCGGAGGGGCTACACCTTC
TRBV30,-,-,TRBJ1-2,CAWSLGGFGYTF,TGTGCCTGGAGCCTGGGCGGGTTTGGCTACACCTTC
TRBV7-2,-,TRBD1,TRBJ1-5,CASSASGQGVNQPQHF,TGTGCCAGCAGCGCCTCGGGACAGGGGGTCAATCAGCCCCAGCATTTT
TRBV29-1,-,TRBD1,TRBJ1-2,CSVMGQGDYNYGYTF,TGCAGCGTTATGGGACAGGGGGATTATAACTATGGCTACACCTTC
TRBV10-3,-,-,TRBJ2-5,CAISESTTAQETQYF,TGTGCCATCAGTGAGTCTACGACAGCCCAAGAGACCCAGTACTTC
TRBV3-1/TRBV3-2,-,-,TRBJ2-1,CASSQGTRGGFF,TGTGCCAGCAGCCAGGGGACCCGAGGGGGGTTCTTC
TRBV30,-,TRBD2,TRBJ2-1,CAWSLTSGNYNEQFF,TGTGCCTGGAGCTTGACTAGCGGGAATTACAATGAGCAGTTCTTC
TRBV29-1,-,-,TRBJ1-1,CSVLPGNTEAFF,TGCAGCGTCCTACCGGGGAACACTGAAGCTTTCTTT
TRBV28,-,-,TRBJ1-2,CASTPGGSAVHGYTF,TGTGCCAGCACCCCCGGTGGCTCCGCGGTTCATGGCTACACCTTC